This TCR beta chain originates from a study of CXCR3-negative and CXCR3-positive naive CD8 T cells. Study-wide context: Summed over all libraries, TRB reads came to roughly 140 million, with about 1.5 +/- 0.3 million per library. Study-wide points: Researchers report CXCR3 expression partially decreased after cryopreservation, with fresh PBMCs used in most assays. Comparably high diversity was seen in both naive subsets, and much lower diversity in memory CD8+ cells. Greater hydrophobicity was found in TRB CDR3s of CXCR3-positive naive cells than of CXCR3-negative naive cells.

About this clonotype: Its cognate antigen is unknown.

Per CD8+ T cell subset, triplicate sorts of approximately 290,000 cells each were done. Germline lookup yields CDR1 LNHDA and CDR2 SQIVND (reference sequence). There are 14 residues in the CDR3. UMI labels and 5' RACE were used to prepare the TRB cDNA libraries. TCRdb reprocessed the 5' RACE reads and stores each CDR3 protein as one record, lacking DNA. This sample's clone table lists 60,000 to 65,000 distinct CDR3 sequences. V and J are TRBV19 and TRBJ2-7; TCRdb picks TRBD1, but there is no DNA to check that call. This TCR was sampled from a human donor in good health. Some clones in this sample may be carry-over from other donors' samples. Sequencing was carried out using naive CXCR3+ CD8+ T cells from blood. The subset here: CD45RO-CCR7+CD27+CD95- naive CD8+ T cells expressing CXCR3 (TNR3+). CDR3 sequence reads: CASSNRGPAYEQYF.